Following are 27 T cell receptor beta chains from one sample sequenced in a study of human T cells and chemical hapten exposure. TCRdb re-called the RACE reads with MiXCR, one entry per CDR3 protein. The sample shows 360,000 or so distinct CDR3 sequences, over 6% of them seen only once. Specified time point: patch test 2, 6 weeks after DPC sensitization. Regarding treatment: therapeutic diphenylcyclopropenone sensitization with weekly scalp DPC. The sequences come from whole blood, collected in connection with sensitization to the hapten diphenylcyclopropenone (DPC). The origin of the receptors is a woman between 18 and 29 years old with alopecia areata. Some clones in this sample may be carry-over from other donors' samples.

A few counts support this clonotype. The CDR3 protein is CASSWGRAGLAGELFF. CDR3 DNA: TGTGCCAGCAGCTGGGGCCGAGCGGGGTTGGCCGGGGAGCTGTTTTTT. V gene TRBV5-4 combines with J gene TRBJ2-2; 7 nucleotides agree with TRBD2. V shed 3 bases and J 6 bases; nucleotides not matched to a gene: 11. The CDR3 is 16 amino acids. CDR1 and CDR2 (germline): SGHNT, YYREEE (reference sequence). Combining the CDR3 with reference TRBV5-4 and TRBJ2-2 gives the whole variable domain ETGVTQSPTHLIKTRGQQVTLRCSSQSGHNTVSWYQQALGQGPQFIFQYYREEENGRGNFPPRFSGLQFPNYSSELNVNALELDDSALYLCASSWGRAGLAGELFFGEGSRLTVL.

This clonotype was counted a few times. The V gene is TRBV11-2, the J gene TRBJ2-7, with D unclear. This CDR3 has 13 amino acids. CDR1 is SGHAT, CDR2 FQNNGV, per germline. Deletions cut 5 bases from V and 7 bases from J, with 15 bases between. Here the CDR3 reads CASSVRHVGEQYF. In DNA form, the CDR3 reads TGTGCCAGCAGCGTCCGACATGTAGGGGAGCAGTACTTC.

The chain uses TRBV6-5 and TRBJ2-3; 7 bases agree with TRBD1. Trimming removed 2 bases from V and 5 bases from J; junction bases left unmatched: 7. This CDR3 has 15 amino acids. Germline V gene sequence: CDR1 MNHEY, CDR2 SVGAGI. The chain's CDR3 is CASSYRRQGRDTQYF. The CDR3 nucleotides read TGTGCCAGCAGTTACCGTAGACAGGGACGAGATACGCAGTATTTT.

This clonotype was detected only a few times. V gene TRBV20-1 combines with J gene TRBJ1-2, with a weak D call TRBD1 (5 bases). Deletions cut 2 bases from V and 4 bases from J, with 8 bases between. In germline, CDR1 is DFQATT, CDR2 SNEGSKA (reference sequence). The CDR3 is made up of 12 amino acids. CDR3 protein: CSARSTAYGYTF. The DNA for the CDR3 is TGCAGTGCTAGATCGACAGCCTATGGCTACACCTTC.

This clonotype has a count of ten or more. This sequence joins TRBV18 and TRBJ1-3; D is unclear. With 3 bases removed from V and 7 bases from J, the gap between germline ends came to 10 bases. Germline V gene data show CDR1 as KGHSH and CDR2 as LQKENI. There are 13 residues in the CDR3. The CDR3 DNA follows: TGTGCCAGCTCACCTGGCGGCGGGAACACCATATATTTT. Protein product: CASSPGGGNTIYF. Looking up the rest from reference TRBV18 and TRBJ1-3 gives the full variable domain: NAGVMQNPRHLVRRRGQEARLRCSPMKGHSHVYWYRQLPEEGLKFMVYLQKENIIDESGMPKERFSAEFPKEGPSILRIQQVVRGDSAAYFCASSPGGGNTIYFGEGSWLTVV.

This clonotype appeared a few times. The chain is built from TRBV7-2 and TRBJ2-3, with TRBD2 matching over 7 bases. CDR3 size: 17 residues. V was pared by 3 bases and J by 0 bases, with 9 bases of the junction left unmatched. CDR1 and CDR2 from the germline V gene are SGHTA and FQGNSA. CDR3 sequence (DNA): TGTGCCAGCAGCTTTGGGCGACTAGCCCTTAGCACAGATACGCAGTATTTT. As protein: CASSFGRLALSTDTQYF.

J is TRBJ1-2 and V is TRBV7-9; D is undetermined. The CDR3 has 12 residues. The ends were cut back, 5 bases at V and 4 bases at J, with 8 bases in the middle. Germline CDR1 is SEHNR and CDR2 is FQNEAQ (reference sequence). The CDR3 protein is CASSLSIYGYTF. In DNA, the CDR3 is TGTGCCAGCAGCCTGAGCATCTATGGCTACACCTTC.

The table lists this clonotype with a few counts. The chain carries TRBV5-6 and TRBJ2-3; 11 bases agree with TRBD2. Trimming took 1 base from V and 1 from J; bases not matched to a gene: 8. The germline V gene has CDR1 SGHDT and CDR2 YYEEEE. The CDR3 runs 18 residues. CDR3 DNA: TGTGCCAGCAGCTTGTGGTTAGCGGGGGGGCCTGGCACAGATACGCAGTATTTT. Its translation is CASSLWLAGGPGTDTQYF.

This rearrangement joins TRBV6-5 to TRBJ2-2; 8 positions match TRBD2. The CDR3 contains 13 residues. Trimming took 11 bases from V and 6 from J; bases not matched to a gene: 8. Per the germline V gene, CDR1 is MNHEY and CDR2 is SVGAGI. In DNA form, the CDR3 reads TGTGCCGCCGGGGGGGCCGGCGCCGGGGAGCTGTTTTTT. Translation: CAAGGAGAGELFF.

This clonotype was recorded a few times. V usage is TRBV20-1 and J usage is TRBJ2-5; TRBD2 matches at 8 bases. The junction had 7 bases not matched to a gene; V was cut back by 4 bases and J by 3 bases. Per germline, CDR1 DFQATT and CDR2 SNEGSKA (reference sequence). The length of the CDR3 is 14 residues. This CDR3 is CSAKSGGGEETQYF. The CDR3 coding sequence is TGCAGTGCTAAAAGCGGGGGCGGGGAAGAGACCCAGTACTTC.

This clonotype was found a few times. The V gene is TRBV6-4, the J gene TRBJ2-3; 9 bases are a match to TRBD2. CDR3 length: 16 residues. The V gene end was trimmed by 1 base and the J gene end by 0 bases; junction bases not matched to a gene: 2. The V gene's germline CDR1 is MRHNA and CDR2 SNTAGT. CDR3 coding DNA: TGTGCCAGCAGTGACTTGAGCGGGGGGAGCACAGATACGCAGTATTTT. Its protein is CASSDLSGGSTDTQYF.

This clonotype has just one count. Given a much more abundant clone one base away, this may be a read error. This sequence joins TRBV20-1 and TRBJ2-6; 10 positions match TRBD2. This CDR3 contains 18 residues. Germline-derived CDR1 and CDR2 are DFQATT and SNEGSKA (reference sequence). The chain's CDR3 is CSARDPLAGSSGGNVLTF. The CDR3 nucleotides are TGCAGTGCTAGAGATCCACTAGCGGGGAGCTCTGGGGGCAACGTCCTGACTTTC.

The rearrangement joins TRBV29-1 to TRBJ1-2; D remains ambiguous. CDR1 is SQVTM and CDR2 is ANQGSEA in the germline V gene. V was shortened by 7 bases and J by 0 bases, with 18 bases between the two germline ends. The CDR3 is 15 residues long. In nucleotides, the CDR3 is TGCAGCGCCGAGACCCGGGCCAAGACTAACTATGGCTACACCTTC. It is translated as CSAETRAKTNYGYTF.

Ten or more counts support this clonotype. The chain recombines TRBV12-3 or TRBV12-4 with TRBJ1-1; D ambiguous. This CDR3 contains 14 residues. V was cut by 7 bases and J by 1 base, with 13 bases left in between. The CDR3 here is CASTPVSPNTEAFF. In nucleotides, the CDR3 is TGTGCCAGCACTCCTGTCTCACCGAACACTGAAGCTTTCTTT.

This clonotype showed up many times. The chain employs TRBV2 and TRBJ1-4; maybe TRBD1 (6 bases). The CDR3 has 18 residues. The V end was cut by 4 bases, the J end by 7 bases, with 25 bases between. CDR1 and CDR2 (germline): SNHLY, FYNNEI. DNA of the CDR3: TGTGCCAGCAGTGGTATATCTTCCAGGGGCATAGAGGGTGAAAAACTGTTTTTT. Amino acids: CASSGISSRGIEGEKLFF.

This clonotype was counted many times. CDR3 region: CSVDNPGQDEAFF. In nucleotides, the CDR3 is TGCAGCGTAGATAACCCGGGACAGGATGAAGCTTTCTTT. The rearrangement joins TRBV29-1 to TRBJ1-1; the match to TRBD1 covers 8 bases. This CDR3 spans 13 amino acids. Looked up from germline, CDR1 is SQVTM and CDR2 is ANQGSEA. Trimming cost V 6 bases and J 7 bases; bases outside gene matches: 10.

This clonotype was seen more than once but under ten times. This sequence joins TRBV6-2 or TRBV6-3 and TRBJ2-3; 8 positions agree with TRBD2. Germline CDR1 reads MNHEY; CDR2 reads SVGEGT. CDR3 length: 15 amino acids. Unmatched junction bases numbered 7, after V lost 3 bases and J lost 5 bases. The CDR3: CASSYELAVRDTQYF. Written as DNA, the CDR3 is TGTGCCAGCAGTTATGAACTAGCGGTGAGAGATACGCAGTATTTT.

There are a few counts of this clonotype. The V call is TRBV27, the J call TRBJ2-7, with TRBD1 identical over 12 bases. V trimming: 4 bases; J trimming: 5 bases; junction bases outside the gene matches: 6. Germline-derived CDR1 and CDR2 are MNHEY and SMNVEV (reference sequence). The CDR3 is 15 amino acids. CDR3 DNA: TGTGCCAGCAGTTCGACCGGGACAGGGGGCCACGAGCAGTACTTC. This sequence encodes CASSSTGTGGHEQYF.

This clonotype has a handful of counts. The rearrangement links TRBV20-1 to TRBJ2-2; a weak D match, TRBD1 (6 bases). Germline CDR1 DFQATT, CDR2 SNEGSKA (reference sequence). The CDR3 is 14 amino acids. Trimming removed 0 bases at V and 2 bases at J, with 7 bases between. The chain's CDR3 is CSAREGANTGELFF. The CDR3 bases are TGCAGTGCTAGAGAGGGGGCTAACACCGGGGAGCTGTTTTTT.

In this sample, this clonotype turned up a few times. The V gene is TRBV27, the J gene TRBJ2-7, with no clear D. Germline CDR1 is MNHEY and CDR2 is SMNVEV (reference sequence). V lost 8 bases, J lost 2 bases, and 7 bases lay in between. The CDR3 contains 11 residues. The CDR3 DNA follows: TGTGCCAGCGGAAGGGCCTACGAGCAGTACTTC. This sequence encodes CASGRAYEQYF.

This clonotype was recorded at least ten times. The chain joins TRBV7-2 to TRBJ1-2; possibly TRBD1 for D (5 bases). V was shortened by 1 base and J by 4 bases, with 13 bases between the two germline ends. The CDR3 is made up of 15 amino acids. Germline V gene lookup returns CDR1 SGHTA and CDR2 FQGNSA. The CDR3 DNA reads TGTGCCAGCAGCTTAGGGGACTCCCCCCTCTATGGCTACACCTTC. It translates to CASSLGDSPLYGYTF.

The genes are TRBV27 and TRBJ2-7, with TRBD1 as a possible D gene (7 bases). The CDR3 is made up of 14 amino acids. V was cut by 1 base and J by 6 bases, with 13 bases left in between. The germline V gene has CDR1 MNHEY and CDR2 SMNVEV (reference sequence). The CDR3 DNA follows: TGTGCCAGCAGTTTATACAGGGGAGGTAGCGAGCAGTACTTC. Translated, it gives CASSLYRGGSEQYF.

This clonotype was found a few times. This chain joins TRBV20-1 and TRBJ1-2, with 8 bases that match TRBD1. The ends lost 6 bases at V and 4 bases at J; junction bases unmatched: 7. The CDR3 totals 13 residues. In germline, CDR1 is DFQATT, CDR2 SNEGSKA (reference sequence). The CDR3 loop is CSARTGSFYGYTF. In DNA, the CDR3 is TGCAGTGCGAGGACAGGGAGCTTCTATGGCTACACCTTC.

This clonotype was recorded at least ten times. The J gene is TRBJ2-6, the V gene TRBV6-2 or TRBV6-3; D is perhaps TRBD2 (5 bases). The germline gives CDR1 MNHEY, CDR2 SVGEGT. V was clipped by 5 bases and J by 13 bases, with 24 bases between them. The CDR3 loop spans 16 amino acids. The CDR3 coding sequence is TGTGCCAGCAGTCCCCCGGTAACAGATCCTCGGGAAGTCCTGACTTTC. This codes for CASSPPVTDPREVLTF.

This clonotype was counted many times. This chain connects TRBV18 to TRBJ1-2; weak D call: TRBD1 (6 bases). Per the germline V gene, CDR1 is KGHSH and CDR2 is LQKENI. The CDR3 is 17 amino acids. V shed 1 base and J shed 4 bases, with 19 bases lying between them. CDR3 protein: CASSPQGGANSIYGYTF. In DNA, the CDR3 is TGTGCCAGCTCACCACAGGGGGGGGCGAACTCGATCTATGGCTACACCTTC.

This clonotype was seen ten or more times. This CDR3 is CASSQERVGYNEQFF. In DNA, the CDR3 is TGCGCCAGCAGCCAAGAGAGGGTGGGGTACAATGAGCAGTTCTTC. The chain links TRBV4-3 to TRBJ2-1; tentative D call: TRBD2 (5 bases). V lost 0 bases and J lost 4, with 10 bases in between. CDR3 length: 15 residues. Germline-derived CDR1 and CDR2 are LGHNA and YSLEER.

This clonotype was seen repeatedly, ten times or more. CDR3 amino acids: CSVAAGGTDTQYF. The CDR3 bases are TGCAGCGTTGCAGCGGGGGGCACAGATACGCAGTATTTT. The chain combines TRBV29-1 with TRBJ2-3, with 8 bases lining up with TRBD2. V trimming: 4 bases; J trimming: 1 base; junction bases outside the gene matches: 1. The germline gives CDR1 SQVTM, CDR2 ANQGSEA. CDR3 size: 13 residues.